The 6 T cell receptor beta chains below were found in one sample sequenced in a study of cytomegalovirus exposure and HLA in healthy donors. The PCR contained 60 Vbeta and 13 Jbeta primers. Sequenced by immunoSEQ multiplex PCR; TCRdb stores in-frame clones only, minus some. The sample consists of 150,000 to 200,000 clones, more than 65% of them appearing once. Sequenced input: PBMCs. The receptor set was obtained from a woman in her twenties or thirties in good health and CMV-seronegative.

This clone has more than one count but fewer than ten. The same CDR3 is also encoded by other DNA sequences in this sample. This chain uses TRBV2 with TRBJ1-2; 7 bases line up with TRBD1. Germline CDR1 and CDR2: SNHLY and FYNNEI. The CDR3 contains 13 residues. The J segment lost 2 bases and the V segment lost 6 bases, leaving 3 bases of the junction unmatched. CDR3 nucleotide sequence: TGTGCCAGCAGGCGGGACAGCAACTATGGCTACACCTTC. It translates to CASRRDSNYGYTF.

The chain recombines TRBV6-1 with TRBJ1-5, with a tentative D call TRBD1 (5 bases). Per the germline V gene, CDR1 is MNHNS and CDR2 is SASEGT. The CDR3 runs 16 residues. With 2 bases removed from V and 0 bases from J, the gap between germline ends came to 11 bases. CDR3 nucleotides: TGTGCCAGCAGTGAACTTAGGGGTTATAGCAATCAGCCCCAGCATTTT. This codes for CASSELRGYSNQPQHF.

The chain joins TRBV19 to TRBJ2-2; no clear D gene. The V gene lost 3 bases and the J gene lost 7 bases, with 6 bases spanning the gap. Germline V gene data show CDR1 as LNHDA and CDR2 as SQIVND (reference sequence). This CDR3 comprises 12 residues. This chain's CDR3 is CASSIRYGELFF. The CDR3 DNA is TGTGCCAGTAGTATTCGGTACGGGGAGCTGTTTTTT.

The chain combines TRBV15 with TRBJ2-7; possibly TRBD2 for D (5 bases). Germline V lookup: CDR1 LNHNV, CDR2 YYDKDF (reference sequence). This CDR3 contains 15 residues. V lost 8 bases and J lost 2, with 19 bases in between. As DNA, the CDR3 is TGTGCCACCGGAAGCGGATGGAGGACCCCCTACGAGCAGTACTTC. Translating gives CATGSGWRTPYEQYF.

The chain employs TRBV7-2 and TRBJ1-1; 9 bases agree with TRBD1. In germline, CDR1 is SGHTA, CDR2 FQGNSA. The CDR3 extends over 14 amino acids. V was clipped by 5 bases and J by 4 bases; unmatched bases: 5. CDR3 sequence reads: CASSQGQGTTEAFF. Here the CDR3 DNA reads TGTGCCAGCAGCCAGGGACAGGGAACCACTGAAGCTTTCTTT.

The J gene is TRBJ1-3, the V gene TRBV4-1, with a possible D match to TRBD1 (5 bases). In germline, CDR1 is MGHRA, CDR2 YSYEKL. The CDR3 runs to 15 residues. V lost 1 base, J lost 4 bases, and 11 bases lay in between. The CDR3 loop reads CASSQVGGMGNTIYF. The CDR3, as DNA: TGCGCCAGCAGCCAAGTGGGGGGGATGGGAAACACCATATATTTT.